These 24 T cell receptor beta chains were all obtained from the same sample, sequenced in a study of molecular identifiers for immune sequencing clone quantification. Each CDR3 protein gets one entry after TCRdb re-called the PCR reads with MiXCR. Here the sample spans more than 550,000 distinct CDR3 sequences, about 25% being singletons. Sequencing was done on a sample of naive CD8+ T cells from blood, with Jurkat cell RNA spiked in. The sample's subset: FACS-sorted CD8+CD4-CCR7+CD45RA+ naive T cells. These TCRs come from a human donor in good health. Some libraries in this study had Jurkat cell RNA spiked in.

V usage is TRBV6-2 or TRBV6-3 and J usage is TRBJ1-5, with a weak D call TRBD1 (6 bases). Germline CDR1 and CDR2: MNHEY and SVGEGT. Trimming stripped 6 bases from V and 5 bases from J, with 17 bases between. The CDR3 is 15 amino acids. The DNA for the CDR3 is TGTGCCAGCAGGTCGAGGGGGGACGGAGATCAGCCCCAGCATTTT. Its translation: CASRSRGDGDQPQHF.

The chain has TRBV28 and TRBJ2-7; 8 bases are shared with TRBD2. Per germline, CDR1 MDHEN and CDR2 SYDVKM. With 6 bases clipped from V and 4 bases from J, the junction kept 5 bases outside the gene matches. The CDR3 runs to 13 residues. CDR3 DNA sequence: TGTGCCAGCAGCACGGGGGGGCGATACGAGCAGTACTTC. It translates to CASSTGGRYEQYF.

This clonotype showed up many times. The chain recombines TRBV12-3 or TRBV12-4 with TRBJ1-5; D might be TRBD1 (5 bases). The CDR3 length is 15 residues. Trimming took off 6 bases at V and 5 bases at J, with 17 bases between the two ends. The CDR3 spells CASSLGGGSDQPQHF. CDR3 bases: TGTGCCAGCAGCCTTGGTGGGGGGAGCGATCAGCCCCAGCATTTT.

The rearrangement links TRBV30 to TRBJ1-5; a possible D gene is TRBD1 (6 bases). Deletions cut 5 bases from V and 7 bases from J, with 18 bases between. In germline, CDR1 is GTSNPN, CDR2 SVGIG (reference sequence). CDR3 length: 14 amino acids. CDR3 residues: CAWALQGWSQPQHF. The DNA for the CDR3 is TGTGCCTGGGCCCTACAGGGATGGTCACAGCCCCAGCATTTT.

This clonotype came up many times. This chain connects TRBV3-1 to TRBJ2-7; D ambiguous. Deletions cut 3 bases from V and 0 bases from J, with 3 bases between. The germline V gene has CDR1 LGHDT and CDR2 YNNKEL (reference sequence). The CDR3 spans 12 residues. The CDR3 sequence: CASSHISYEQYF. Written as DNA, the CDR3 is TGTGCCAGCAGCCACATCTCCTACGAGCAGTACTTC.

The sample holds many counts of this clonotype. V is TRBV6-2 or TRBV6-3 and J is TRBJ1-2; no clear D gene. CDR3 length equals 11 residues. Germline CDR1 reads MNHEY; CDR2 reads SVGEGT. V lost 5 bases and J 5 bases, leaving 6 bases between the germline ends. CDR3 sequence (DNA): TGTGCCAGCAGTCGTCTTTATGGCTACACCTTC. Encoded protein: CASSRLYGYTF.

This clonotype was counted many times. This chain connects TRBV6-5 to TRBJ2-7, with 11 positions matching TRBD1. Germline CDR1 is MNHEY and CDR2 is SVGAGI. The CDR3 is made up of 17 amino acids. Unmatched junction bases numbered 9, after V lost 0 bases and J lost 5 bases. For the CDR3, the DNA is TGTGCCAGCAGTTACTCGGTCCCCGGGACAGGGGGGGACGAGCAGTACTTC. This gives the protein CASSYSVPGTGGDEQYF.

As to this clonotype: Since a much larger clone is just one base distant, this may be a read error. The V and J genes are TRBV27 and TRBJ2-5; D not resolved. CDR1 and CDR2 (germline): MNHEY, SMNVEV (reference sequence). Trimming removed 7 bases from V and 0 bases from J, with 15 bases in between. This CDR3 region has 15 residues. This chain's CDR3 is CASIFTTEYQETQYF. The CDR3 DNA reads as TGTGCCAGCATTTTTACGACTGAGTACCAAGAGACCCAGTACTTC.

This clonotype was observed a handful of times. The chain is built from TRBV7-9 and TRBJ2-7, with D tentatively TRBD1 or TRBD2 (6 bases each). V was trimmed by 6 bases and J by 6 bases, leaving 18 bases between them. Germline V gene lookup returns CDR1 SEHNR and CDR2 FQNEAQ (reference sequence). The CDR3 spans 14 residues. CDR3 sequence (DNA): TGTGCCAGCAGGCCCCTTTCCAGGGGAGGCGAGCAGTACTTC. Protein product: CASRPLSRGGEQYF. Filled out from reference TRBV7-9 and TRBJ2-7, the complete variable domain reads DTGVSQNPRHKITKRGQNVTFRCDPISEHNRLYWYRQTLGQGPEFLTYFQNEAQLEKSRLLSDRFSAERPKGSFSTLEIQRTEQGDSAMYLCASRPLSRGGEQYFGPGTRLTVT.

This clonotype was recorded many times. Written as DNA, the CDR3 is TGTGCCAGCAGCCCGACGGGGGGGCGTAGGGACACTGAAGCTTTCTTT. Its translation is CASSPTGGRRDTEAFF. The rearrangement links TRBV6-5 to TRBJ1-1; D may be TRBD1 (6 bases). Trimming stripped 6 bases from V and 3 bases from J, with 20 bases between. This CDR3 contains 16 residues. In germline, CDR1 is MNHEY, CDR2 SVGAGI.

Concerning this clonotype itself: Given a much more abundant clone one base away, this may be a read error. This chain links TRBV5-1 with TRBJ1-4, with D tentatively TRBD1 (5 bases). Per the germline V gene, CDR1 is SGHRS and CDR2 is YFSETQ. Trimming removed 4 bases from V and 5 bases from J, with 15 bases in between. This CDR3 region has 15 residues. The DNA for the CDR3 is TGCGCCAGCAGCACGCGACAGTGTTTGAATGAAAAACTGTTTTTT. It specifies CASSTRQCLNEKLFF.

Details on this clonotype: A much bigger clone sits one base away, suggesting this may be a read error. The chain recombines TRBV6-5 with TRBJ2-3, with D maybe TRBD2 (6 bases). The V gene's germline CDR1 is MNHEY and CDR2 SVGAGI. Trimming left V 4 bases short and J 5 bases short, with 25 bases between. The CDR3 consists of 18 residues. CDR3 coding DNA: TGTGCCAGCAGTTCTAACCGGGACTCCCTCCGGTTGGTAGATACGCAGTATTTT. This gives the protein CASSSNRDSLRLVDTQYF.

This clonotype appeared many times. The chain combines TRBV5-4 with TRBJ1-4; no definite D call. Trimming removed 0 bases from V and 8 bases from J, with 11 bases in between. From germline, CDR1 is SGHNT and CDR2 YYREEE (reference sequence). The CDR3 contains 14 residues. CDR3 coding DNA: TGTGCCAGCAGCTTGGGGCAAGAGGCAGAAAAACTGTTTTTT. Translating gives CASSLGQEAEKLFF.

In its sample, this clonotype was seen many times. The chain employs TRBV6-2 or TRBV6-3 and TRBJ2-1; TRBD2 is a possible D gene (5 bases). The CDR3 is made up of 13 amino acids. Germline CDR1 is MNHEY and CDR2 is SVGEGT. V was trimmed by 7 bases and J by 7 bases, leaving 14 bases between them. CDR3 nucleotides: TGTGCCAGCACCCCAACCGGGAATAATGAGCAGTTCTTC. Its translation is CASTPTGNNEQFF.

This clonotype occurred a few times. The chain employs TRBV5-1 and TRBJ2-2, with a possible D match to TRBD1 (7 bases). This CDR3 has 17 residues. V shed 4 bases and J shed 1 base, with 17 bases lying between them. The germline V gene has CDR1 SGHRS and CDR2 YFSETQ. The CDR3 sequence is CASSPLAGQMNTGELFF. In DNA form, the CDR3 reads TGCGCCAGCAGCCCCCTGGCGGGACAGATGAACACCGGGGAGCTGTTTTTT.

This clonotype was seen ten or more times. The chain combines TRBV28 with TRBJ2-3; 7 nucleotides align to TRBD2. CDR3 length: 15 amino acids. Unmatched junction bases numbered 13, after V lost 7 bases and J lost 6 bases. Germline V gene lookup returns CDR1 MDHEN and CDR2 SYDVKM. DNA of the CDR3: TGTGCCAGCACCATGGCGGGGGAAACAGTGGATACGCAGTATTTT. It codes for CASTMAGETVDTQYF.

Ten or more counts support this clonotype. The CDR3 coding sequence is TGTGCCAGCAGTTTGGGAGCCCTTCAAGAGACCCAGTACTTC. It encodes CASSLGALQETQYF. The V call is TRBV27, the J call TRBJ2-5; a weak D match, TRBD2 (5 bases). The CDR3 covers 14 residues. V shed 3 bases and J shed 2 bases, with 10 bases lying between them. Germline values: CDR1 MNHEY, CDR2 SMNVEV (reference sequence).

This clonotype has at least ten counts. The V and J genes are TRBV4-1 and TRBJ1-2; 8 bases agree with TRBD1. CDR1 is MGHRA and CDR2 is YSYEKL in the germline V gene. This CDR3 has 15 amino acids. Trimming cost V 4 bases and J 2 bases; bases outside gene matches: 6. The CDR3 sequence: CASSLQGAANYGYTF. The CDR3 DNA reads TGCGCCAGCAGCCTTCAGGGGGCGGCGAACTATGGCTACACCTTC.

This clonotype was picked up many times. The chain joins TRBV7-9 to TRBJ1-1; D gene unclear. The CDR3 extends over 13 amino acids. V was clipped by 1 base and J by 6 bases, with 9 bases between them. Germline V gives CDR1 SEHNR, CDR2 FQNEAQ (reference sequence). The CDR3 spells CASSLGPGAEAFF. The CDR3, as DNA: TGTGCCAGCAGCTTAGGCCCTGGAGCTGAAGCTTTCTTT.

This clonotype was seen ten or more times. This rearrangement joins TRBV5-5 to TRBJ1-1; no reliable D call. This CDR3 is 13 amino acids long. Per germline, CDR1 SGHKS and CDR2 YYEKEE (reference sequence). Trimming cost V 4 bases and J 4 bases, with 11 bases left between them. The CDR3 loop reads CASSGPTSTEAFF. CDR3 in DNA: TGTGCCAGCAGCGGACCAACCAGCACTGAAGCTTTCTTT.

Points on this clonotype: Germline and junction disagree at one end, which may indicate a read error. The V gene is TRBV28, the J gene TRBJ2-1; no clear D. This CDR3 comprises 13 residues. Germline CDR1 and CDR2: MDHEN and SYDVKM. CDR3 in amino acids: CAGSLGVGYEQFF. As DNA, the CDR3 is TGTGCCGGCAGTTTGGGCGTTGGCTATGAGCAGTTCTTC.

This clonotype was counted between two and nine times. The chain recombines TRBV5-4 with TRBJ2-1; tentatively, D is TRBD1 or TRBD2 (6 bases each). V lost 4 bases and J lost 6, with 23 bases in between. Germline loops: CDR1 SGHNT, CDR2 YYREEE (reference sequence). The CDR3 consists of 17 residues. CDR3 nucleotides: TGTGCCAGCAGCCTAGTGGGGGGCGGGGTTTCATCCAATGAGCAGTTCTTC. Protein sequence: CASSLVGGGVSSNEQFF.

This chain uses TRBV7-9 with TRBJ2-1; D ambiguous. The germline V gene encodes CDR1 SEHNR and CDR2 FQNEAQ (reference sequence). Trimming took off 7 bases at V and 4 bases at J, with 20 bases between the two ends. The CDR3 covers 16 residues. This CDR3 reads CASTGPSWRNYNEQFF. The CDR3 DNA reads as TGTGCCAGCACCGGCCCCTCCTGGAGAAATTACAATGAGCAGTTCTTC.

This clonotype was observed a handful of times. This sequence joins TRBV6-2 or TRBV6-3 and TRBJ2-5; D might be TRBD1 (6 bases). Trimming stripped 2 bases from V and 5 bases from J, with 12 bases between. Germline V gene sequence: CDR1 MNHEY, CDR2 SVGEGT. This CDR3 contains 14 residues. CDR3 nucleotide sequence: TGTGCCAGCAGTTACGTGGGGGCTTGGGAGACCCAGTACTTC. Its protein is CASSYVGAWETQYF.